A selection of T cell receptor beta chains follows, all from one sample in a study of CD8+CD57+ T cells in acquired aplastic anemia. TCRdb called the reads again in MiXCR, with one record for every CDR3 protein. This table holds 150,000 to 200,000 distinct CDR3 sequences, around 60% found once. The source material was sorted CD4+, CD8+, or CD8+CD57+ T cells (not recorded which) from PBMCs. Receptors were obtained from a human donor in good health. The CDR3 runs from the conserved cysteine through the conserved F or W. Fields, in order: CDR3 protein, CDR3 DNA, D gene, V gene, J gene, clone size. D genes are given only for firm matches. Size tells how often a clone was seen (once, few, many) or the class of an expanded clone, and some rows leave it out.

CDR3 protein: CSVRGPSGTSDTQYF
CDR3 DNA: TGCAGCGTGAGGGGACCTAGCGGTACCTCAGATACGCAGTATTTT
D gene: TRBD2
V gene: TRBV29-1
J gene: TRBJ2-3
clone size: NA

CDR3 protein: CATGVTGTDTQYF
CDR3 DNA: TGTGCCACCGGCGTTACAGGCACAGATACGCAGTATTTT
D gene: NA
V gene: TRBV24-1
J gene: TRBJ2-3
clone size: NA

CDR3 protein: CASSLRRGVPYEQYF
CDR3 DNA: TGTGCCAGCAGCTTAAGGCGGGGGGTACCCTACGAGCAGTACTTC
D gene: TRBD2
V gene: TRBV11-1
J gene: TRBJ2-7
clone size: NA

CDR3 protein: CASSLRRPSTDTQYF
CDR3 DNA: TGTGCCAGCAGCCTACGACGGCCTAGCACAGATACGCAGTATTTT
D gene: NA
V gene: TRBV7-6
J gene: TRBJ2-3
clone size: NA

CDR3 protein: CASSLDGQGEAFF
CDR3 DNA: TGTGCCAGCAGCTTAGACGGTCAGGGGGAAGCTTTCTTT
D gene: NA
V gene: TRBV7-3
J gene: TRBJ1-1
clone size: few

CDR3 protein: CASSVVQSSYEQYF
CDR3 DNA: TGTGCCAGCAGCGTAGTACAGTCTTCCTACGAGCAGTACTTC
D gene: NA
V gene: TRBV9
J gene: TRBJ2-7
clone size: NA

CDR3 protein: CAWTYPPYNEQFF
CDR3 DNA: TGTGCCTGGACATATCCCCCGTACAATGAGCAGTTCTTC
D gene: NA
V gene: TRBV30
J gene: TRBJ2-1
clone size: few

CDR3 protein: CASRNTRKGVSGGYTF
CDR3 DNA: TGTGCCAGCCGCAACACTCGGAAGGGGGTGAGTGGTGGCTACACCTTC
D gene: NA
V gene: TRBV25-1
J gene: TRBJ1-2
clone size: NA

CDR3 protein: CASSPGGSRYQETQYF
CDR3 DNA: TGTGCCAGCAGCCCAGGGGGATCACGGTACCAAGAGACCCAGTACTTC
D gene: TRBD1
V gene: TRBV7-9
J gene: TRBJ2-5
clone size: many

CDR3 protein: CATRGGEGSVFF
CDR3 DNA: TGTGCCACCAGAGGTGGAGAGGGTTCGGTGTTTTTT
D gene: NA
V gene: TRBV15
J gene: TRBJ1-4
clone size: many

CDR3 protein: CATSTRLNYEAFF
CDR3 DNA: TGTGCCACCAGCACGAGACTAAACTATGAAGCTTTCTTT
D gene: NA
V gene: TRBV15
J gene: TRBJ1-1
clone size: NA

CDR3 protein: CASILWAGDGQYF
CDR3 DNA: TGTGCCAGCATTCTCTGGGCGGGGGACGGGCAGTACTTC
D gene: TRBD2
V gene: TRBV6-1
J gene: TRBJ2-7
clone size: many

CDR3 protein: CSARGLALESTDTQYF
CDR3 DNA: TGCAGTGCTAGGGGACTAGCGCTCGAAAGCACAGATACGCAGTATTTT
D gene: TRBD2
V gene: TRBV20-1
J gene: TRBJ2-3
clone size: many

CDR3 protein: CASSIQGGNTEAFF
CDR3 DNA: TGTGCCAGTAGTATCCAGGGAGGGAACACTGAAGCTTTCTTT
D gene: NA
V gene: TRBV19
J gene: TRBJ1-1
clone size: NA

CDR3 protein: CASSEGASTDTQYF
CDR3 DNA: TGCGCCAGCAGTGAGGGAGCGAGCACAGATACGCAGTATTTT
D gene: NA
V gene: TRBV10-1
J gene: TRBJ2-3
clone size: once

CDR3 protein: CASSFPGTSGYEQYF
CDR3 DNA: TGTGCCAGCAGCTTCCCCGGGACTAGCGGCTACGAGCAGTACTTC
D gene: TRBD2
V gene: TRBV7-9
J gene: TRBJ2-7
clone size: many

CDR3 protein: CASTSWGRDTDTQYF
CDR3 DNA: TGTGCCAGCACCAGCTGGGGGCGGGACACAGATACGCAGTATTTT
D gene: NA
V gene: TRBV7-2
J gene: TRBJ2-3
clone size: NA

CDR3 protein: CSAREGPGAYEQYF
CDR3 DNA: TGCAGTGCTAGAGAGGGTCCAGGGGCCTACGAGCAGTACTTC
D gene: NA
V gene: TRBV20-1
J gene: TRBJ2-7
clone size: few

CDR3 protein: CASSLIRTSGGRNEQFF
CDR3 DNA: TGTGCCAGCAGCTTAATTCGGACTAGCGGGGGCAGGAATGAGCAGTTCTTC
D gene: TRBD2
V gene: TRBV7-9
J gene: TRBJ2-1
clone size: NA

CDR3 protein: CASSKQGMYGYTF
CDR3 DNA: TGTGCCAGCAGCAAACAGGGAATGTATGGCTACACCTTC
D gene: NA
V gene: TRBV9
J gene: TRBJ1-2
clone size: NA

CDR3 protein: CAISRDSNQPQHF
CDR3 DNA: TGTGCCATCAGCCGGGACAGCAATCAGCCCCAGCATTTT
D gene: NA
V gene: TRBV10-3
J gene: TRBJ1-5
clone size: NA

CDR3 protein: CASSQLGTQETQYF
CDR3 DNA: TGCGCCAGCAGCCAGTTGGGGACACAAGAGACCCAGTACTTC
D gene: NA
V gene: TRBV5-1
J gene: TRBJ2-5
clone size: NA

CDR3 protein: CSANAGPRTDTQYF
CDR3 DNA: TGCAGTGCTAACGCAGGGCCGCGCACAGATACGCAGTATTTT
D gene: NA
V gene: TRBV20-1
J gene: TRBJ2-3
clone size: NA

CDR3 protein: CASSRTGSYEQYF
CDR3 DNA: TGTGCCAGCAGCAGAACAGGGTCCTACGAGCAGTACTTC
D gene: NA
V gene: TRBV7-2
J gene: TRBJ2-7
clone size: few

CDR3 protein: CASSEQGQGVVQYF
CDR3 DNA: TGCGCCAGCAGTGAGCAGGGACAGGGGGTTGTGCAGTACTTC
D gene: TRBD1
V gene: TRBV10-2
J gene: TRBJ2-7
clone size: NA

CDR3 protein: CASSWGSASGRRVNEQFF
CDR3 DNA: TGTGCCAGCAGCTGGGGTTCGGCTAGCGGGAGGAGGGTGAATGAGCAGTTCTTC
D gene: TRBD2
V gene: TRBV5-8
J gene: TRBJ2-1
clone size: many

CDR3 protein: CADRGGLAVHEQYF
CDR3 DNA: TGTGCAGACCGAGGGGGACTAGCGGTCCACGAGCAGTACTTC
D gene: TRBD2
V gene: TRBV9
J gene: TRBJ2-7
clone size: NA

CDR3 protein: CASSSGLAGTSEQYF
CDR3 DNA: TGCGCCAGCAGCTCCGGACTAGCGGGAACCAGTGAGCAGTACTTC
D gene: TRBD2
V gene: TRBV5-1
J gene: TRBJ2-7
clone size: NA

CDR3 protein: CASSLGVGGGTDTQYF
CDR3 DNA: TGTGCCAGCAGCTTAGGTGTGGGCGGGGGCACAGATACGCAGTATTTT
D gene: NA
V gene: TRBV7-6
J gene: TRBJ2-3
clone size: NA

CDR3 protein: CATSRVRMNNYEQYF
CDR3 DNA: TGTGCCACCAGCAGAGTTCGGATGAATAACTACGAGCAGTACTTC
D gene: NA
V gene: TRBV15
J gene: TRBJ2-7
clone size: NA

CDR3 protein: CASSVGDNYGYTF
CDR3 DNA: TGTGCCAGCAGCGTAGGAGACAACTATGGCTACACCTTC
D gene: NA
V gene: TRBV9
J gene: TRBJ1-2
clone size: NA

CDR3 protein: CASSRPGGVGGEGYNF
CDR3 DNA: TGTGCCAGCAGCCGCCCCGGAGGGGTAGGGGGCGAGGGCTACAACTTC
D gene: TRBD1
V gene: TRBV7-9
J gene: TRBJ1-2
clone size: NA

CDR3 protein: CATAVAANTGELFF
CDR3 DNA: TGTGCCACCGCTGTAGCAGCGAACACCGGGGAGCTGTTTTTT
D gene: NA
V gene: TRBV24-1
J gene: TRBJ2-2
clone size: NA

CDR3 protein: CASSAPGQFGEAFF
CDR3 DNA: TGCGCCAGCAGTGCGCCGGGACAATTCGGTGAAGCTTTCTTT
D gene: NA
V gene: TRBV10-1
J gene: TRBJ1-1
clone size: NA

CDR3 protein: CATTAFTNTEAFF
CDR3 DNA: TGTGCCACCACAGCGTTTACGAACACTGAAGCTTTCTTT
D gene: NA
V gene: TRBV9
J gene: TRBJ1-1
clone size: NA

CDR3 protein: CASTSGGSDTQYF
CDR3 DNA: TGTGCCAGCACTAGCGGGGGATCAGATACGCAGTATTTT
D gene: TRBD2
V gene: TRBV2
J gene: TRBJ2-3
clone size: NA

CDR3 protein: CATGDRSYEQYF
CDR3 DNA: TGTGCCACCGGGGACCGTTCCTACGAGCAGTACTTC
D gene: NA
V gene: TRBV15
J gene: TRBJ2-7
clone size: NA

CDR3 protein: CASSEAGGDTQYF
CDR3 DNA: TGCGCCAGCAGTGAGGCAGGAGGAGATACGCAGTATTTT
D gene: NA
V gene: TRBV10-1
J gene: TRBJ2-3
clone size: NA

CDR3 protein: CASKRGTNYGYTF
CDR3 DNA: TGTGCCAGCAAGAGGGGCACTAACTATGGCTACACCTTC
D gene: NA
V gene: TRBV25-1
J gene: TRBJ1-2
clone size: NA

CDR3 protein: CASSEGSAGRNEQFF
CDR3 DNA: TGTGCCAGCAGTGAAGGATCGGCGGGCCGAAATGAGCAGTTCTTC
D gene: NA
V gene: TRBV6-1
J gene: TRBJ2-1
clone size: NA

CDR3 protein: CASSLEAAFLDGYTF
CDR3 DNA: TGCGCCAGCAGCTTGGAGGCAGCCTTTCTCGATGGCTACACCTTC
D gene: NA
V gene: TRBV5-1
J gene: TRBJ1-2
clone size: NA

CDR3 protein: CASSQEGQRENEQYF
CDR3 DNA: TGTGCCAGCAGCCAAGAAGGCCAGCGGGAGAACGAGCAGTACTTC
D gene: TRBD2
V gene: TRBV4-2
J gene: TRBJ2-7
clone size: few

CDR3 protein: CATSRITGTGGETQYF
CDR3 DNA: TGTGCCACCAGCAGGATTACCGGGACAGGGGGAGAGACCCAGTACTTC
D gene: TRBD1
V gene: TRBV15
J gene: TRBJ2-5
clone size: NA

CDR3 protein: CATSDPGQINQPQHF
CDR3 DNA: TGTGCCACCAGTGACCCGGGACAGATCAATCAGCCCCAGCATTTT
D gene: TRBD1
V gene: TRBV24-1
J gene: TRBJ1-5
clone size: NA

CDR3 protein: CASSLESYEQYF
CDR3 DNA: TGTGCTAGCAGCTTAGAGTCGTACGAGCAGTACTTC
D gene: NA
V gene: TRBV7-9
J gene: TRBJ2-7
clone size: NA

CDR3 protein: CATRTGYEQYF
CDR3 DNA: TGTGCCACCCGGACAGGGTACGAGCAGTACTTC
D gene: TRBD1
V gene: TRBV28
J gene: TRBJ2-7
clone size: NA

CDR3 protein: CAVDRGQVQPQHF
CDR3 DNA: TGTGCCGTTGACAGGGGTCAGGTTCAGCCCCAGCATTTT
D gene: TRBD1
V gene: TRBV9
J gene: TRBJ1-5
clone size: NA

CDR3 protein: CASSQVPHTLYTNEQFF
CDR3 DNA: TGTGCCAGCAGCCAAGTTCCCCATACCCTATACACGAATGAGCAGTTCTTC
D gene: NA
V gene: TRBV14
J gene: TRBJ2-1
clone size: NA

CDR3 protein: CASSEFDTQPQHF
CDR3 DNA: TGTGCCAGCAGCGAGTTTGACACTCAGCCCCAGCATTTT
D gene: NA
V gene: TRBV27
J gene: TRBJ1-5
clone size: NA

CDR3 protein: CASIRAGPWSNVLTF
CDR3 DNA: TGTGCCAGCATAAGGGCGGGACCGTGGTCCAACGTCCTGACTTTC
D gene: NA
V gene: TRBV2
J gene: TRBJ2-6
clone size: NA

CDR3 protein: CAWKGYYGYTF
CDR3 DNA: TGTGCCTGGAAGGGATACTATGGCTACACCTTC
D gene: NA
V gene: TRBV30
J gene: TRBJ1-2
clone size: many

CDR3 protein: CASTRDFPNIQYF
CDR3 DNA: TGTGCCAGCACTCGGGACTTTCCGAACATTCAGTACTTC
D gene: NA
V gene: TRBV12-3/TRBV12-4
J gene: TRBJ2-4
clone size: many

CDR3 protein: CASSLGPGLAGVWTQYF
CDR3 DNA: TGTGCCAGCAGCCTTGGTCCGGGACTAGCGGGAGTGTGGACCCAGTACTTC
D gene: TRBD2
V gene: TRBV15
J gene: TRBJ2-5
clone size: NA

CDR3 protein: CASSLGQYGELFF
CDR3 DNA: TGTGCCAGCAGTTTGGGACAGTACGGGGAGCTGTTTTTT
D gene: TRBD1
V gene: TRBV12-3/TRBV12-4
J gene: TRBJ2-2
clone size: many

CDR3 protein: CASTRDANEKLFF
CDR3 DNA: TGTGCCAGCACGCGAGACGCTAATGAAAAACTGTTTTTT
D gene: NA
V gene: TRBV6-1
J gene: TRBJ1-4
clone size: NA

CDR3 protein: CASSSGTSGGADTQYF
CDR3 DNA: TGTGCCAGCAGCTCCGGGACTAGCGGGGGGGCAGATACGCAGTATTTT
D gene: TRBD2
V gene: TRBV7-2
J gene: TRBJ2-3
clone size: NA

CDR3 protein: CASSSAGALGKTQYF
CDR3 DNA: TGCGCCAGCAGCTCGGCGGGGGCGCTGGGCAAGACCCAGTACTTC
D gene: NA
V gene: TRBV5-1
J gene: TRBJ2-5
clone size: many

CDR3 protein: CATSDGGGASYNEQFF
CDR3 DNA: TGTGCCACCAGTGATGGGGGAGGGGCATCCTACAATGAGCAGTTCTTC
D gene: TRBD2
V gene: TRBV24-1
J gene: TRBJ2-1
clone size: NA

CDR3 protein: CASSGGLMRSTGAFF
CDR3 DNA: TGTGCCAGCAGTGGGGGGTTAATGCGGTCAACGGGGGCTTTCTTT
D gene: NA
V gene: TRBV2
J gene: TRBJ1-1
clone size: NA

CDR3 protein: CSAYRQNNEKLFF
CDR3 DNA: TGCAGCGCCTACAGACAGAATAATGAAAAACTGTTTTTT
D gene: NA
V gene: TRBV29-1
J gene: TRBJ1-4
clone size: NA